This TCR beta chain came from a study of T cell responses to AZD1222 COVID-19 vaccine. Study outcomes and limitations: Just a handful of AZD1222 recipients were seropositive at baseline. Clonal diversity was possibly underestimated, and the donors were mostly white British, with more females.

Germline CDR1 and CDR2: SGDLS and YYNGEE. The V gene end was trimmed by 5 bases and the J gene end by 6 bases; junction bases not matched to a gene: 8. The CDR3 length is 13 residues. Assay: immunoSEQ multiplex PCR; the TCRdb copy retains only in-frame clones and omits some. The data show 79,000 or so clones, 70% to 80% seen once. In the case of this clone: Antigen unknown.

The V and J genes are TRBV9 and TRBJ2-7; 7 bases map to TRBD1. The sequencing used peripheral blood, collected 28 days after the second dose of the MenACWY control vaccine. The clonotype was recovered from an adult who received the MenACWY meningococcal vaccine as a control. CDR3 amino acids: CASSRDRYGEQYF. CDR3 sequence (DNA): TGTGCCAGCAGTAGGGACAGATATGGCGAGCAGTACTTC. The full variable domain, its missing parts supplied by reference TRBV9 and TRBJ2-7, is DSGVTQTPKHLITATGQRVTLRCSPRSGDLSVYWYQQSLDQGLQFLIQYYNGEERAKGNILERFSAQQFPDLHSELNLSSLELGDSALYFCASSRDRYGEQYFGPGTRLTVT.